This T cell receptor beta chain was sequenced in a study of cytomegalovirus exposure and HLA in healthy donors. General study results and limits: Investigators reported 150 to 200 TCR beta chains as tied to cytomegalovirus.

This clone was recorded a few times. The antigen is not known. PCR amplification relied on 60 Vbeta primers (plus 13 Jbeta primers). Sequencing was performed with immunoSEQ multiplex PCR; in TCRdb, only in-frame clones are kept and a portion is missing. The table has 100,000 to 150,000 clones, around 9% seen once. This TCR derives from a man in his forties in good health and CMV-seronegative. Sequencing used PBMCs.

The CDR3 region is CASSTGQANYGYTF. CDR3 in DNA: TGCGCCAGCAGCACCGGACAAGCCAACTATGGCTACACCTTC. The gene calls are TRBV5-1 and TRBJ1-2, with a possible D match to TRBD1 (5 bases). CDR1 is SGHRS and CDR2 is YFSETQ in the germline V gene. V was pared by 4 bases and J by 2 bases, with 12 bases between. The CDR3 sequence is 14 residues long.